This T cell receptor (beta chain) was recorded in a study of T cells after posttransplantation cyclophosphamide (dated by TCRdb to 2016 to 2017). Regarding the research as a whole: The study tracked T cell repertoire reconstitution by TRB sequencing after myeloablative bone marrow transplantation using posttransplantation cyclophosphamide as GVHD prophylaxis. Samples from 30 to 40 PTCy-treated patients and approximately 16 related bone marrow donors of those patients were subjected to antigen receptor sequencing. Blood from all 30 or so PTCy patients who had 1-year posttransplant specimens underwent TRB sequencing. Up to 3 additional blood samples from 2 to 5.2 years after transplant were also TRB-sequenced in 3 patients, as was pretransplant blood from a handful of patients. Because TRA and TRB clonality correlated tightly in 9 samples, later TCR analyses were limited to TRB. Public TRB sequences were checked against a database of over 3,000 sequences associated with responses to pathogens, tumor antigens, self-antigens and alloantigens.

Genomic DNA was used for TRB sequencing, which was performed with the immunoSEQ assay at survey resolution or with the hsTCRB kit. On the study's bioinformatics: The immunoSEQ software handled initial read processing, and the LymphoSeq R package was used for repertoire analyses. Clonality was computed as 1 minus normalized Shannon entropy, and a Gini coefficient was also calculated for each TRB dataset. To infer phenotypes in unsorted samples, TRB sequences from sorted subsets of the recipient or donor were mapped onto the unsorted samples of the same recipient. As stored in TCRdb, this immuneACCESS dataset retains in-frame rearrangements with V and J assigned. A fraction of the clones does not appear; measured against another copy, unresolved V genes explain less than half of the discrepancy, and the remainder lacks a known reason. The V and J calls and clone size were taken over from that table, and D and trimming were inferred from the DNA. In this sample the table shows 35,000 to 50,000 clones, 90% of which occur a single time. The leading ten clones occupy 2% to 2.5% of the sample.

Findings and caveats that apply to the study as a whole: Across the roughly 48 patients, TRB clonality was highly associated with recipient CMV seropositivity and CMV reactivation, and diversity with PTCy was similar to that in the CNI/methotrexate controls. Donor-recipient similarity was low at 1-2 months but increased during the first year, and donor CD8+ memory clones often dominated later blood repertoires. The TRB repertoires of T cells infiltrating skin or GI tract showed only limited overlap with the TRB repertoires of T cells in blood.

This specimen's treatment or condition label, per the study, means: high-dose cyclophosphamide on days +3 and +4 as single-agent GVHD prophylaxis. Busulfan and fludarabine conditioning, a related or unrelated marrow graft, and cyclophosphamide on days +3 and +4 were given to PTCy patients. The PTCy-treated patients were enrolled in a prospective multi-institutional clinical trial. Peripheral blood and bone marrow mononuclear cells were isolated by Ficoll-Hypaque density centrifugation and were cryopreserved. Unmatched junction bases come to 11, with V trimmed by 2 bases and J by 8 bases. The CDR1 and CDR2 encoded by the germline V gene are MNHEY and SVGAGI. From the cysteine up to the phenylalanine, the CDR3 has a length of 15 residues. Only the CDR3 region is kept as DNA, spanning 45 bases read in frame from base 1. To note about this clone: This receptor's antigen is unknown. No much larger clone is present one base from it, and per-base qualities are unavailable.

The rearrangement joined TRBV6-5 to TRBJ1-2; TRBD1 lines up with 7 middle nucleotides. This TCR derives from a male patient aged 55-69 years who received an allogeneic stem cell transplant from a related donor and was CMV-positive. A transplant means some T cells may be of graft donor rather than patient origin. Sequences were derived from PBMCs, sampled around 67 days after allogeneic stem cell transplant with posttransplant cyclophosphamide. The CDR3 reads CASSYPTGSFLGYTF. The base sequence is TGTGCCAGCAGTTACCCGACAGGGAGTTTCCTGGGCTACACCTTC.